This is a list of T cell receptor beta chains from one sample in a study of neurological immune-mediated disorders. TCRdb reanalysed the 5' RACE reads using MiXCR and keeps one entry per CDR3 protein. The repertoire holds 84,000 or so distinct CDR3 sequences, with about 9.4% as singletons. The sequenced sample was PBMCs. The receptor source for this set is a middle-aged man in good health. CDR3s include the opening cysteine and the closing phenylalanine or tryptophan. D genes are given only for firm matches. Size tells how often a clone was seen (once, few, many) or the class of an expanded clone, and some rows leave it out.

size: many; J: TRBJ2-1; V: TRBV7-2; D: .; DNA: TGTGCCAGCAGCTTCATTTCCGGGGGCCTAGGTGAGCAGTTCTTC; CDR3: CASSFISGGLGEQFF
size: many; J: TRBJ2-3; V: TRBV20-1; D: TRBD2; DNA: TGCAGTGGGTGGGGGAGGGCAGATACGCAGTATTTT; CDR3: CSGWGRADTQYF
size: many; J: TRBJ2-1; V: TRBV19; D: TRBD2; DNA: TGTGCCACTTCATCTAGCGGGTACTCCTACAATGAGCAGTTCTTC; CDR3: CATSSSGYSYNEQFF
size: many; J: TRBJ2-3; V: TRBV6-6; D: .; DNA: TGTGCCAGCAGTTACTCGGCGGGGGCCACAGATACGCAGTATTTT; CDR3: CASSYSAGATDTQYF
size: .; J: TRBJ2-6; V: TRBV5-1; D: .; DNA: TGCGCCAGCAGCTCTCGACAGTCCCTGGGGTCTGGGGCCAACGTCCTGACTTTC; CDR3: CASSSRQSLGSGANVLTF
size: many; J: TRBJ2-7; V: TRBV10-3; D: .; DNA: TGTGCCATCAGCTCCCGGGACGAGCAGTACTTC; CDR3: CAISSRDEQYF
size: many; J: TRBJ2-7; V: TRBV12-3/TRBV12-4; D: .; DNA: TGTGCCAGCAGCAGAAAGTCAGGGGCCTACGAGCAGTACTTC; CDR3: CASSRKSGAYEQYF
size: many; J: TRBJ2-5; V: TRBV5-1; D: TRBD2; DNA: TGCGCCAGCAGCTTGACTAGCGCGGAGACCCAGTACTTC; CDR3: CASSLTSAETQYF
size: many; J: TRBJ2-1; V: TRBV20-1; D: TRBD1; DNA: TGCAGTGCTAGAGTCGTTAAGGGGACAGGGCGGGGAGGGGGCTACAATGAGCAGTTCTTC; CDR3: CSARVVKGTGRGGGYNEQFF
size: many; J: TRBJ2-2; V: TRBV9; D: TRBD2; DNA: TGTGCCAGCAGCGCCGGGACTATCGACCGACCAGGGTCCGGGGAGCTGTTTTTT; CDR3: CASSAGTIDRPGSGELFF
size: many; J: TRBJ2-7; V: TRBV5-1; D: TRBD2; DNA: TGCGCCAGCAGCCCCGGGACTAGCGGTCGGTACGAGCAGTACTTC; CDR3: CASSPGTSGRYEQYF
size: many; J: TRBJ1-5; V: TRBV7-2; D: TRBD1; DNA: TGTGCCAGCAGCTTTAGGAAGGGGGCGGAAGCGCCCCAGCATTTT; CDR3: CASSFRKGAEAPQHF
size: .; J: TRBJ2-5; V: TRBV27; D: .; DNA: TGTGCCAGCAACGCAGCGTCCCTGGAGACCCAGTACTTC; CDR3: CASNAASLETQYF
size: many; J: TRBJ2-7; V: TRBV7-6; D: TRBD1; DNA: TGTGCCAGCAATAGCTTGGGACAGGGGTACGAGCAGTACTTC; CDR3: CASNSLGQGYEQYF
size: many; J: TRBJ2-2; V: TRBV30; D: TRBD2; DNA: TGTGCCTGGAGCCGGGGGGGAGCCGGGGAGCTGTTTTTT; CDR3: CAWSRGGAGELFF
size: many; J: TRBJ2-7; V: TRBV7-2; D: TRBD1; DNA: TGTGCCAGCAGCGGATGGACAGGAAACCCCTGGATGCAGTACTTC; CDR3: CASSGWTGNPWMQYF
size: many; J: TRBJ2-2; V: TRBV10-3; D: .; DNA: TGTGCCATCAGTGAAGAATCCGGGGCTACCGGGGAGCTGTTTTTT; CDR3: CAISEESGATGELFF
size: many; J: TRBJ2-3; V: TRBV5-5; D: .; DNA: TGTGCCAGCACCGCCGGCACGCAGTATTTT; CDR3: CASTAGTQYF
size: once; J: TRBJ2-1; V: TRBV5-8; D: .; DNA: TGTGCCAGCAGTTCCGGGATAGGCGGATACAATGAACAGTTCTTC; CDR3: CASSSGIGGYNEQFF
size: many; J: TRBJ2-7; V: TRBV5-1; D: TRBD2; DNA: TGCGCCAGCAGCGATGGGAGGGCCAACGAGCAGTACTTC; CDR3: CASSDGRANEQYF
size: many; J: TRBJ2-5; V: TRBV7-2; D: TRBD1; DNA: TGTGCCAGCAGCCCACAGGGGACGTGGACGGAGACCCAGTACTTC; CDR3: CASSPQGTWTETQYF
size: many; J: TRBJ2-2; V: TRBV7-3; D: .; DNA: TGTGCCAGCAGCTTAAACGGGGACATAGCTACAACCGGGGAGCTGTTTTTT; CDR3: CASSLNGDIATTGELFF
size: many; J: TRBJ2-7; V: TRBV7-9; D: .; DNA: TGTGCCAGCAGTTGGCGGGACGGGGGATTCTACGAGCAGTACTTC; CDR3: CASSWRDGGFYEQYF
size: many; J: TRBJ2-3; V: TRBV7-9; D: TRBD2; DNA: TGTGCCAGCAGCCCTCTCATGGGACTAGCGGGAGAGTCGCAGTATTTT; CDR3: CASSPLMGLAGESQYF
size: many; J: TRBJ2-7; V: TRBV27; D: .; DNA: TGTGCCAGCAGTTTTTACGGGGACTCCTACGAGCAGTACTTC; CDR3: CASSFYGDSYEQYF
size: many; J: TRBJ2-5; V: TRBV10-3; D: TRBD2; DNA: TGTGCCAGCGGACTAGCGGGAGCCCACCAAGAGACCCAGTACTTC; CDR3: CASGLAGAHQETQYF